This passage covers 15 T cell receptor beta chains from one sample sequenced in a study of T cells after yellow fever vaccination. TCRdb fed the 5' RACE reads into MiXCR, producing one record per CDR3 protein. This table has more than 90,000 distinct CDR3 sequences, 8.4% appearing once. Sample: CD8+ T cells sorted from PBMCs, taken 45 days after the yellow fever booster vaccination. The receptor set was obtained from a young man who received the YFV17D yellow fever vaccine.

This clonotype has a count of ten or more. The CDR3 DNA reads as TGCGCCAGCAGCTTGGAGGCGCACGGGGAGACCCAGTACTTC. The encoded protein is CASSLEAHGETQYF. The V call is TRBV5-1, the J call TRBJ2-5; unclear D gene. Deletions cut 0 bases from V and 5 bases from J, with 11 bases between. Germline lookup yields CDR1 SGHRS and CDR2 YFSETQ. The CDR3 spans 14 residues.

To note about this clonotype: A much larger clone differs from this one at a single base, so this may be a read error. The chain joins TRBV5-1 to TRBJ2-2, with 10 bases lining up with TRBD1. J lost 2 bases, V lost 6 bases, and 16 bases had no gene match. Germline CDR1 SGHRS, CDR2 YFSETQ. The CDR3 contains 19 residues. The CDR3 protein is CASTFPQPRQGANTGELFF. In nucleotides, the CDR3 is TGCGCCAGCACTTTCCCCCAGCCGAGACAGGGGGCTAACACCGGGGAGCTGTTTTTT.

This clonotype was seen at least ten times. This chain links TRBV20-1 with TRBJ2-7; D call uncertain. The length of the CDR3 is 13 residues. The ends were cut back, 6 bases at V and 0 bases at J, with 12 bases in the middle. Germline loops: CDR1 DFQATT, CDR2 SNEGSKA (reference sequence). Here the CDR3 DNA reads TGCAGTGCCCGATTGCAGGACTCCTACGAGCAGTACTTC. This translates into CSARLQDSYEQYF.

The sample holds many counts of this clonotype. The chain employs TRBV5-1 and TRBJ1-1; the match to TRBD1 covers 10 bases. CDR1 is SGHRS and CDR2 is YFSETQ in the germline V gene. The CDR3 runs 14 residues. Trimming cost V 4 bases and J 6 bases; bases outside gene matches: 6. CDR3 DNA sequence: TGCGCCAGCAGCACCCAAGACAGGGGGCCTGAAGCTTTCTTT. Translation: CASSTQDRGPEAFF. Filled out from reference TRBV5-1 and TRBJ1-1, the complete variable domain reads KAGVTQTPRYLIKTRGQQVTLSCSPISGHRSVSWYQQTPGQGLQFLFEYFSETQRNKGNFPGRFSGRQFSNSRSEMNVSTLELGDSALYLCASSTQDRGPEAFFGQGTRLTVV.

This clonotype has ten or more counts. This chain connects TRBV7-6 to TRBJ2-3, with unresolved D. The germline V gene has CDR1 SGHVS and CDR2 FNYEAQ. V lost 1 base and J lost 2, with 4 bases in between. This CDR3 has 13 residues. The CDR3, as DNA: TGTGCCAGCAGCTTAGATTTCACAGATACGCAGTATTTT. Protein product: CASSLDFTDTQYF.

This clonotype was observed a handful of times. This sequence joins TRBV6-6 and TRBJ2-5, with D tentatively TRBD2 (5 bases). The CDR3 is 11 amino acids. Germline assignment: CDR1 MNHNY and CDR2 SVGAGI (reference sequence). Trimming stripped 2 bases from V and 7 bases from J, with 5 bases between. DNA for the CDR3: TGTGCCAGCAGTTACGAGGGGACCCAGTACTTC. Its protein product is CASSYEGTQYF.

This clonotype showed up many times. The V gene is TRBV29-1, the J gene TRBJ2-1; TRBD1 matches 7 bases. The CDR3 has 20 amino acids. The V gene end was trimmed by 0 bases and the J gene end by 9 bases; junction bases not matched to a gene: 26. Germline CDR1 and CDR2: SQVTM and ANQGSEA. The CDR3 here is CSVEDQEQGWLKLKFGEQFF. CDR3 bases: TGCAGCGTTGAAGATCAGGAACAGGGGTGGCTTAAGTTGAAGTTCGGTGAGCAGTTCTTC.

In its sample, this clonotype was seen many times. This rearrangement joins TRBV2 to TRBJ2-1; TRBD2 matches 14 bases. The V gene end was trimmed by 9 bases and the J gene end by 10 bases; junction bases not matched to a gene: 8. Germline CDR1 is SNHLY and CDR2 is FYNNEI. This CDR3 has 14 amino acids. The CDR3, as DNA: TGTGCCAGTCCGGGACTAGCGGGAGTAGGCGAGCAGTTCTTC. As protein: CASPGLAGVGEQFF.

There are many counts of this clonotype. V and J are TRBV30 and TRBJ2-2; D possibly corresponds to TRBD2 (5 bases). Per the germline V gene, CDR1 is GTSNPN and CDR2 is SVGIG (reference sequence). The CDR3 loop spans 13 amino acids. Trimming stripped 2 bases from V and 6 bases from J, with 10 bases between. The CDR3 region is CAWSTRVAGELFF. DNA of the CDR3: TGTGCCTGGAGTACGCGGGTCGCCGGGGAGCTGTTTTTT.

The sample holds many counts of this clonotype. Here the CDR3 reads CASSLGGAYNEQFF. In DNA form, the CDR3 reads TGTGCCAGCAGTTTAGGGGGGGCCTACAATGAGCAGTTCTTC. J is TRBJ2-1 and V is TRBV27; TRBD2 matches at 7 bases. The trim removed 2 bases at V and 2 bases at J, leaving 0 bases unmatched. The CDR3 consists of 14 residues. Germline CDR1 is MNHEY and CDR2 is SMNVEV (reference sequence).

Many counts were recorded for this clonotype. The chain carries TRBV4-3 and TRBJ2-2; 8 nucleotides match TRBD1. The length of the CDR3 is 18 residues. The J segment lost 0 bases and the V segment lost 1 base, leaving 7 bases of the junction unmatched. The germline V gene has CDR1 LGHNA and CDR2 YSLEER. CDR3 in DNA: TGCGCCAGCAGCCAAGTCCCAGGGGGCTTCTCGAACACCGGGGAGCTGTTTTTT. Translation: CASSQVPGGFSNTGELFF.

Ten or more counts support this clonotype. The chain is built from TRBV28 and TRBJ2-1; TRBD2 might be the D (6 bases). The germline V gene has CDR1 MDHEN and CDR2 SYDVKM. CDR3 length: 16 residues. Trimming removed 4 bases from V and 5 bases from J, with 18 bases in between. The CDR3 spells CASSSDRDSLHNEQFF. CDR3 coding DNA: TGTGCCAGCAGTTCGGACCGGGACTCCCTCCACAATGAGCAGTTCTTC. Drawing the rest from reference TRBV28 and TRBJ2-1, the complete variable domain is DVKVTQSSRYLVKRTGEKVFLECVQDMDHENMFWYRQDPGLGLRLIYFSYDVKMKEKGDIPEGYSVSREKKERFSLILESASTNQTSMYLCASSSDRDSLHNEQFFGPGTRLTVL.

This clonotype has a count of ten or more. The rearrangement uses TRBV4-3 and TRBJ2-5, with 7 bases aligning to TRBD2. This CDR3 region has 15 residues. J lost 4 bases, V lost 5 bases, and 10 bases had no gene match. Germline lookup yields CDR1 LGHNA and CDR2 YSLEER. The CDR3 DNA is TGCGCCAGCAGCATAGCGGGCCTACCAAGAGAGACCCAGTACTTC. As protein: CASSIAGLPRETQYF.

This clonotype was recorded many times. This chain connects TRBV27 to TRBJ2-3; 7 bases line up with TRBD1. The CDR3 contains 14 residues. J gave up 6 bases and V 5 bases, and 8 bases lay outside the gene matches. The germline V gene encodes CDR1 MNHEY and CDR2 SMNVEV (reference sequence). For the CDR3, the DNA is TGTGCCAGCAGTACGACAGGGAGCAGTGATACGCAGTATTTT. Its protein product is CASSTTGSSDTQYF.

At least ten counts were recorded for this clonotype. The chain recombines TRBV7-9 with TRBJ2-7; D remains unclear. This CDR3 comprises 15 residues. V lost 1 base to trimming and J lost 0 bases, with 10 bases between them. Germline CDR1 and CDR2: SEHNR and FQNEAQ (reference sequence). Here the CDR3 DNA reads TGTGCCAGCAGCTTAGTAGGGCTAGGCTCCTACGAGCAGTACTTC. Amino acids: CASSLVGLGSYEQYF.